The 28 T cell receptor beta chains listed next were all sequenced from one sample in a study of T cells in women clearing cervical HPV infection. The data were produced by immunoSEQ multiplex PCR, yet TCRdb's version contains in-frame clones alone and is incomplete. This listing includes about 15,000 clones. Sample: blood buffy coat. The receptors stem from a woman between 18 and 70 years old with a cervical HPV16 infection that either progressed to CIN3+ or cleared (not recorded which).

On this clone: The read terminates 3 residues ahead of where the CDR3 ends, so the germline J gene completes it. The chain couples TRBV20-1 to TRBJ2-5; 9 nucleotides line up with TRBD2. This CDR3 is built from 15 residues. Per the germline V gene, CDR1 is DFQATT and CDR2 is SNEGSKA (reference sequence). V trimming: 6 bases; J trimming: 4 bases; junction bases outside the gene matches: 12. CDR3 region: CSAGSGGGAVETQYF. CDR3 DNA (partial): TGCAGTGCGGGCTCCGGCGGGGGGGCCGTAGAGACC.

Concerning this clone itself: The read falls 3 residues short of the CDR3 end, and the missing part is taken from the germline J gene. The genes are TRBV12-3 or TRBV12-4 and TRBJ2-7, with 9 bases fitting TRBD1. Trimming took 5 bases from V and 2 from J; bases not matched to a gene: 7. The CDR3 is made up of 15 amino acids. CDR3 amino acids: CASSPGTGRAYEQYF. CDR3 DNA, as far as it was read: TGTGCCAGCAGTCCGGGGACAGGGAGGGCCTACGAG.

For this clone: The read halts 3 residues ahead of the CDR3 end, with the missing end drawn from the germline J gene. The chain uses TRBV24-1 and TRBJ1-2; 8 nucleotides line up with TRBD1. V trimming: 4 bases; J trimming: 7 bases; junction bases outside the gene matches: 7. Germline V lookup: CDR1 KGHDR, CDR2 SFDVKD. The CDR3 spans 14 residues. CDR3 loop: CATSDPDRGSGYTF. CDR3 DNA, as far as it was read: TGTGCCACCAGTGACCCCGACAGGGGCAGTGGC.

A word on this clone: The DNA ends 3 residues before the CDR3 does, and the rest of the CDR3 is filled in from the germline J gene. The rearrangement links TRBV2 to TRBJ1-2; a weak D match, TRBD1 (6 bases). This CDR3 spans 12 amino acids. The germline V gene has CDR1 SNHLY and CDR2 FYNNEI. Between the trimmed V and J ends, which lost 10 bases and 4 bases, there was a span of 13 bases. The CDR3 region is CANSGHSYGYTF. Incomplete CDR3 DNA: TGTGCCAATTCGGGACACAGCTATGGC.

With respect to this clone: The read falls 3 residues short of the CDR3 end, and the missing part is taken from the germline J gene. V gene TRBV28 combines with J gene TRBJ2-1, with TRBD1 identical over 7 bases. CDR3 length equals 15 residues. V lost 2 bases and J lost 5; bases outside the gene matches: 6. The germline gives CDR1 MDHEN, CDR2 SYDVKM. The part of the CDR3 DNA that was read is TGTGCCAGCAGTTTACGCCGGGACAGAGACAATGAG. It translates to CASSLRRDRDNE. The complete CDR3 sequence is CASSLRRDRDNEQFF.

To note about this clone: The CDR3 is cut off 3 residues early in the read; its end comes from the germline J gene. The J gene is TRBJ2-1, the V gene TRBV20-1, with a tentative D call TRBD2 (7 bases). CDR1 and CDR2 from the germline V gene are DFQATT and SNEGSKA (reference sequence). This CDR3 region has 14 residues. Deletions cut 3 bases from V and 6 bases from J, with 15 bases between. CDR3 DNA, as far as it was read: TGCAGTGCTAGTCTCGCGGGGGCCTCCAATGAG. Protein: CSASLAGASNE. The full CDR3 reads CSASLAGASNEQFF.

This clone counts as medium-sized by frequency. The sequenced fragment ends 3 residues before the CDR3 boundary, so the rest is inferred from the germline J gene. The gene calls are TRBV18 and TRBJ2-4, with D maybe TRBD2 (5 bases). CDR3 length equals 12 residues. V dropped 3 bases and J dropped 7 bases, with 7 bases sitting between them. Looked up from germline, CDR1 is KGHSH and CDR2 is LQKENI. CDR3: CASSPEGNIQYF. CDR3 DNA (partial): TGTGCCAGCTCACCTGAGGGTAACATT.

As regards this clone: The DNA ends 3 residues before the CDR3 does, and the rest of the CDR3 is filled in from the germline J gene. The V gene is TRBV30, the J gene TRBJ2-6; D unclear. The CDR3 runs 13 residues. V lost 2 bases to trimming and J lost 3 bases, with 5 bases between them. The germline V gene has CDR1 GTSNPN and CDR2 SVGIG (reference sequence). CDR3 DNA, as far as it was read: TGTGCCTGGAGTCTCGGTGGGGCCAACGTC. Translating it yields CAWSLGGANV. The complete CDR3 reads CAWSLGGANVLTF. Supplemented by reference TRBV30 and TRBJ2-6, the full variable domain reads SQTIHQWPATLVQPVGSPLSLECTVEGTSNPNLYWYRQAAGRGLQLLFYSVGIGQISSEVPQNLSASRPQDRQFILSSKKLLLSDSGFYLCAWSLGGANVLTFGAGSRLTVL.

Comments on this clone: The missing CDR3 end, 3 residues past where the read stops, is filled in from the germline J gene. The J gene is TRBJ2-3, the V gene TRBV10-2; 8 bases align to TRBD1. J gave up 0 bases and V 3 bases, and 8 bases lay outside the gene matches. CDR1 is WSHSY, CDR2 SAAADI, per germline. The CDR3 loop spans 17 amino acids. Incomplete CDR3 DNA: TGCGCCAGCAGTGAAACCCGGACAGGGCCTAGCACAGATACG. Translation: CASSETRTGPSTDT. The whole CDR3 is CASSETRTGPSTDTQYF.

This CDR3 is CSAREPVRASGRADTQYF. CDR3 DNA (partial): TGCAGTGCTAGAGAACCAGTACGGGCTAGCGGGAGAGCAGATACG. The rearrangement links TRBV20-1 to TRBJ2-3, with 10 bases lining up with TRBD2. The read ends 3 residues before the CDR3 terminus; that terminus is restored from the germline J gene. CDR1 and CDR2 (germline): DFQATT, SNEGSKA (reference sequence). The CDR3 has 18 amino acids. With V trimmed by 0 bases and J by 4 bases, 13 bases remained unmatched.

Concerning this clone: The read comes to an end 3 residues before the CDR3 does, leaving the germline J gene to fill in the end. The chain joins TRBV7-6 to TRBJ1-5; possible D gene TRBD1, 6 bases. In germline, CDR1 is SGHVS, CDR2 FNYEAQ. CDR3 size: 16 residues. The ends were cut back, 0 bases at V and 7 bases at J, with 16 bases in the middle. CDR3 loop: CASSLAGTRGGQPQHF. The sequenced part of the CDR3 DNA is TGTGCCAGCAGCTTAGCCGGGACAAGGGGGGGACAGCCC.

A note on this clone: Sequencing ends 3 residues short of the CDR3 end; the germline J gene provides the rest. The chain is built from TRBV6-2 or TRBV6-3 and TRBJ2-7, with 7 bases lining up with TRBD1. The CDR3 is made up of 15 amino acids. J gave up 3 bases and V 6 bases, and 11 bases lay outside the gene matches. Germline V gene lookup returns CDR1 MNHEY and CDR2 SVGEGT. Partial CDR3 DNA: TGTGCCAGCAGAAGGGGGCAAGGGGTAGGCTACGAG. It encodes CASRRGQGVGYE. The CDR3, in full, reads CASRRGQGVGYEQYF.

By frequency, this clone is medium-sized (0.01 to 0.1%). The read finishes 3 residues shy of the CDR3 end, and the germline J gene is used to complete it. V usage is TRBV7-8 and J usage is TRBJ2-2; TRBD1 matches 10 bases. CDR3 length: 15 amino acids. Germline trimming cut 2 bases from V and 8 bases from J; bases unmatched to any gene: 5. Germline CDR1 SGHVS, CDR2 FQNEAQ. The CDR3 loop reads CASSLSGQGVGELFF. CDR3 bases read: TGTGCCAGCAGCTTATCTGGACAGGGGGTAGGGGAG. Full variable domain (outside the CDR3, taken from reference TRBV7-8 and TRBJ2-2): GAGVSQSPRYKVAKRGQDVALRCDPISGHVSLFWYQQALGQGPEFLTYFQNEAQLDKSGLPSDRFFAERPEGSVSTLKIQRTQQEDSAVYLCASSLSGQGVGELFFGEGSRLTVL.

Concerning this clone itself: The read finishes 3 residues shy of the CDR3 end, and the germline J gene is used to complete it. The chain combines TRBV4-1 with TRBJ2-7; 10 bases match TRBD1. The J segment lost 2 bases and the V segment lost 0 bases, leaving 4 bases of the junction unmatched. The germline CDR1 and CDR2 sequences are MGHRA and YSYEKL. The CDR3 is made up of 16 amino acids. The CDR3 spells CASSQDDGTGAYEQYF. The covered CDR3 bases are TGCGCCAGCAGCCAAGACGACGGGACAGGGGCCTACGAG.

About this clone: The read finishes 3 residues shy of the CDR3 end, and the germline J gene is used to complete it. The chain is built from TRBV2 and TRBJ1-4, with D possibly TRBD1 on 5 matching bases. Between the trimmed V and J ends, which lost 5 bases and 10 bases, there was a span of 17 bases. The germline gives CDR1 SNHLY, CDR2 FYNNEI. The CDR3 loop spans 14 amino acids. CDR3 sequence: CASSPTGGFAKLFF. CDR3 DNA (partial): TGTGCCAGCAGTCCAACAGGAGGGTTTGCAAAA.

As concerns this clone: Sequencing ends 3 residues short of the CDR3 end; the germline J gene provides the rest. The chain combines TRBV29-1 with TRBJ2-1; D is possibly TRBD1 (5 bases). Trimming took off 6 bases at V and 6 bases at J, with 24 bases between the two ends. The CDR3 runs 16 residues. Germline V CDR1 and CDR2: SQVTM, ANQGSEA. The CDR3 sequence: CSVDTPGFRVGNEQFF. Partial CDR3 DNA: TGCAGCGTCGATACCCCAGGGTTTCGCGTGGGCAATGAG.

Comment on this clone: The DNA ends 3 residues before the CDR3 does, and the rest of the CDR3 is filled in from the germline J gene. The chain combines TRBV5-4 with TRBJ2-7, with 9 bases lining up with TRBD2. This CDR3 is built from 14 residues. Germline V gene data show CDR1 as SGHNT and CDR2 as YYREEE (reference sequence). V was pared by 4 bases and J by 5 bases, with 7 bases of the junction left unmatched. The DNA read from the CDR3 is TGTGCCAGCAGCGCCGGGACTAGCATCCACGAG. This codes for CASSAGTSIHE. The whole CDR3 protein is CASSAGTSIHEQYF.

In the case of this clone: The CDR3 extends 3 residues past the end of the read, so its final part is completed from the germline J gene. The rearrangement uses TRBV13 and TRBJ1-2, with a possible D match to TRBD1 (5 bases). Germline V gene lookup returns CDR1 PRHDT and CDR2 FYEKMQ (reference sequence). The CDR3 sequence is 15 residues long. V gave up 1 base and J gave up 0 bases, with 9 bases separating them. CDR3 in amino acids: CASSLEGAANYGYTF. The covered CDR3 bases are TGTGCCAGCAGCTTAGAAGGGGCAGCTAACTATGGC. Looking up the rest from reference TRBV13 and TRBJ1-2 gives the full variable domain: AAGVIQSPRHLIKEKRETATLKCYPIPRHDTVYWYQQGPGQDPQFLISFYEKMQSDKGSIPDRFSAQQFSDYHSELNMSSLELGDSALYFCASSLEGAANYGYTFGSGTRLTVV.

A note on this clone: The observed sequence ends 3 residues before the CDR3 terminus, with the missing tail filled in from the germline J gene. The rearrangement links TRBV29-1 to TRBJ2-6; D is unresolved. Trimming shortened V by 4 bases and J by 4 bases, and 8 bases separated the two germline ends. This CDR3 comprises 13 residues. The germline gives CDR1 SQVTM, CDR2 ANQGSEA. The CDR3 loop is CSVAQSGANVLTF. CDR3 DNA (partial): TGCAGCGTTGCCCAGTCAGGGGCCAACGTC.

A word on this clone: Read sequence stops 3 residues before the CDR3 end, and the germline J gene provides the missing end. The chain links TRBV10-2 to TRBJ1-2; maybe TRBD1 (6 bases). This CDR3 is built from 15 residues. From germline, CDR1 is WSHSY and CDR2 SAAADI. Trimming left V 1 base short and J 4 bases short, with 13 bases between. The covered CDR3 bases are TGCGCCAGCAGTGAGTTCCTACAGGGAGGCTATGGC. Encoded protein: CASSEFLQGGYG. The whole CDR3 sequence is CASSEFLQGGYGYTF.

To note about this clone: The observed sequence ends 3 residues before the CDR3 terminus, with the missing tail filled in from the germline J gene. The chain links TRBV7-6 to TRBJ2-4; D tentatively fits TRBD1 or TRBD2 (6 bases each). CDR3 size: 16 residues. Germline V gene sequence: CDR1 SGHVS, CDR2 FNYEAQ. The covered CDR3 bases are TGTGCCAGCAGCCCCAGCCACAGGGTCGTAGGCGGGAAT. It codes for CASSPSHRVVGGN. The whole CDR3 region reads CASSPSHRVVGGNQYF.

CDR3 amino acids: CASSRRDRGAGELFF. CDR3 DNA, as far as it was read: TGCGCCAGCAGCCGCCGGGACAGGGGTGCCGGGGAG. The rearrangement links TRBV5-1 to TRBJ2-2; TRBD1 aligns across 10 bases. The read terminates 3 residues before the CDR3 end, so the remaining end is supplied by the germline J gene. Germline assignment: CDR1 SGHRS and CDR2 YFSETQ. The V segment lost 4 bases and the J segment 6 bases; nucleotides outside the gene matches: 6. This CDR3 is 15 amino acids long.

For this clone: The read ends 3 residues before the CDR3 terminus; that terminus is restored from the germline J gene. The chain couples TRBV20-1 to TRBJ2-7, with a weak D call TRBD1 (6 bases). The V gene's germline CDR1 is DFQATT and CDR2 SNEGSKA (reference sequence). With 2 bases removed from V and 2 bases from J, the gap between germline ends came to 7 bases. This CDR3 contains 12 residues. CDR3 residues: CSARYRAYEQYF. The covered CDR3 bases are TGCAGTGCTAGATACAGGGCCTACGAG.

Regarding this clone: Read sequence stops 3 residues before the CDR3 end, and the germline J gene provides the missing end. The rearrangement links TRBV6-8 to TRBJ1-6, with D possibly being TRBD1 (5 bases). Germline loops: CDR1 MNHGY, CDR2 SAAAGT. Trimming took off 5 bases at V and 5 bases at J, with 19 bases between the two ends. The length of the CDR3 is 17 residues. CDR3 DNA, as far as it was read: TGTGCCAGCAGTATTCCCCCCCAGGGCCCAAATAATTCACCC. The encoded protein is CASSIPPQGPNNSP. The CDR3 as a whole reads CASSIPPQGPNNSPLHF.

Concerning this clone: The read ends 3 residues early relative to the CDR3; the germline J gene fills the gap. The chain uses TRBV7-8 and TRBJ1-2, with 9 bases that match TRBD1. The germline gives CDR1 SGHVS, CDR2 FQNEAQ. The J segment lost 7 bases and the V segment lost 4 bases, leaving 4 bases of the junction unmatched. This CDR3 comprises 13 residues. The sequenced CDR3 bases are TGTGCCAGCAGCTGGGGGACAGGGTTTGGC. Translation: CASSWGTGFG. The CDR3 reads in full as CASSWGTGFGYTF. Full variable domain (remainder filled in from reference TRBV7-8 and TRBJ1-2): GAGVSQSPRYKVAKRGQDVALRCDPISGHVSLFWYQQALGQGPEFLTYFQNEAQLDKSGLPSDRFFAERPEGSVSTLKIQRTQQEDSAVYLCASSWGTGFGYTFGSGTRLTVV.

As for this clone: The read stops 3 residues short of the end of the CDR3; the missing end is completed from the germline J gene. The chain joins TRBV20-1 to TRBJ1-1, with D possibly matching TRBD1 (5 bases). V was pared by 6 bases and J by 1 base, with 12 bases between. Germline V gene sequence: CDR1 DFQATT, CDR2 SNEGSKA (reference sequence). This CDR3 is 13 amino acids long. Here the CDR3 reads CSAQGLANTEAFF. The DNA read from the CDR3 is TGCAGTGCCCAGGGACTTGCGAACACTGAA.

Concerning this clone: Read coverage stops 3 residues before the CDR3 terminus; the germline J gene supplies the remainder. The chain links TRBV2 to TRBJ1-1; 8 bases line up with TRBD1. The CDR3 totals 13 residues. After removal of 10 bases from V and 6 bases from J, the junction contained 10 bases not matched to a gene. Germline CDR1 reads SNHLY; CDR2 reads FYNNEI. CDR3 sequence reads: CATTGQGTAEAFF. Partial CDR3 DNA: TGTGCCACCACCGGACAGGGCACAGCTGAA.

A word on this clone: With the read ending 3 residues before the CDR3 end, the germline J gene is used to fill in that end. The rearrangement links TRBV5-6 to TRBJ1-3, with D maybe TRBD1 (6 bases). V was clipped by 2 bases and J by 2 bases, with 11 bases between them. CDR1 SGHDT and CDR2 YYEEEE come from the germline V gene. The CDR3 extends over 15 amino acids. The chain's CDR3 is CASSFVGQTGNTIYF. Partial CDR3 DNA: TGTGCCAGCAGCTTTGTTGGACAGACTGGAAACACC.